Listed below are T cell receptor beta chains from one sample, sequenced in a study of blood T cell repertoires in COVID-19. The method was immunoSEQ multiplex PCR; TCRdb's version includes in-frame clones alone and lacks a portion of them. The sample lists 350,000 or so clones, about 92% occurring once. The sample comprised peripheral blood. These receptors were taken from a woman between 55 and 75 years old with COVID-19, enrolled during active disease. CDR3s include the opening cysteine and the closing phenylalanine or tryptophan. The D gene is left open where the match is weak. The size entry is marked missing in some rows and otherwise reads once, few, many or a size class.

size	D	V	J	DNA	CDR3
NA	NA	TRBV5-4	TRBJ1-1	TGTGCCAGCAGCTCTAAGGGACTGGGCACTGAAGCTTTCTTT	CASSSKGLGTEAFF
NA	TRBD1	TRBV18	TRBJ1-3	TGTGCCAGCTCACCACCGTTAAAGGAAGACCAGGGGGCTGGAAACACCATATATTTT	CASSPPLKEDQGAGNTIYF
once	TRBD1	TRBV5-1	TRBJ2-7	TGCGCCAGCAGCTTCGGACAGGGGGCGGCCTACGAGCAGTACTTC	CASSFGQGAAYEQYF
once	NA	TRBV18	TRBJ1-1	TGTGCCAGCTCACCAGACGTGGGGCGGAACACTGAAGCTTTCTTT	CASSPDVGRNTEAFF
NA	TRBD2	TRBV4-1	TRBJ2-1	TGCGCCAGCAGCCACGACTCTGCGGCGGGGGGGCATTCATATGAGCAGTTCTTC	CASSHDSAAGGHSYEQFF
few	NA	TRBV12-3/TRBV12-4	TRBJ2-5	TGTGCCAGCACCCCCTTACGGGGGGAGACCCAGTACTTC	CASTPLRGETQYF
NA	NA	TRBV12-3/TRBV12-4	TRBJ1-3	TGTGCCAGCAGTACAGGGACTGGAAACACCATATATTTT	CASSTGTGNTIYF
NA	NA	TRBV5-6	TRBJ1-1	TGTGCCAGCAGCCGGTACCCCATGAACACTGAAGCTTTCTTT	CASSRYPMNTEAFF
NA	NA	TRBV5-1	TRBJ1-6	TGCGCCAGCAGCTTGGAGGGGGGGGATTCACCCCTCCACTTT	CASSLEGGDSPLHF
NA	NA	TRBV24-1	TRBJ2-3	TGTGCCACCAGCCGGGGGGCAGGGTTCAGCACAGATACGCAGTATTTT	CATSRGAGFSTDTQYF
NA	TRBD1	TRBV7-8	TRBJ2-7	TGTGCCAGCAGCCTCGGACAGGGGGCCGCAGGAAGGAACGAGCAGTACTTC	CASSLGQGAAGRNEQYF
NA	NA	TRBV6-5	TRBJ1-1	TGTGCCAGCAGACCACAGAGAAACACTGAAGCTTTCTTT	CASRPQRNTEAFF
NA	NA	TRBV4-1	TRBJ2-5	TGCGCCAGCAGCCAAGATTTTAGGGGGGGTCAAGAGACCCAGTACTTC	CASSQDFRGGQETQYF
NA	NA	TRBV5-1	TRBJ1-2	TGCGCCAGCAGCTTAACGACAGACTATGGCTACACCTTC	CASSLTTDYGYTF
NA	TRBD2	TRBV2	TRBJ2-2	TGTGCCAGCAGTGATCCGGGAGGGTACACCGGGGAGCTGTTTTTT	CASSDPGGYTGELFF
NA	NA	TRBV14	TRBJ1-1	TGTGCCAGCAGCCAACCCGGACACAGGAACACTGAAGCTTTCTTT	CASSQPGHRNTEAFF
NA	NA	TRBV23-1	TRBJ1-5	TGCGCCAGCAGTCAACCGCGAGGGCGCAATCAGCCCCAGCATTTT	CASSQPRGRNQPQHF
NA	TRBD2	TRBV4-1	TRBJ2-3	TGCGCCAGCAGCCCCCGGGAGGGGGGATTGCGGGGTTTCAGCACAGATACGCAGTATTTT	CASSPREGGLRGFSTDTQYF
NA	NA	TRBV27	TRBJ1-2	TGTGCCAGCAGTTTAAGGTACAGGGTCCCATATGGCTACACCTTC	CASSLRYRVPYGYTF
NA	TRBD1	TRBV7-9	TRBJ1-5	TGTGCCAGCAGCTTAGAAGGGACAGTTAGCAATCAGCCCCAGCATTTT	CASSLEGTVSNQPQHF
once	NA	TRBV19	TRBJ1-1	TGTGCCAGTAGTCCCCGGGGGAGTGAAGCTTTCTTT	CASSPRGSEAFF
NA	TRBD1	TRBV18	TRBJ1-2	TGTGCCAGCTCACTACAGACAGGGCTAGCTAACTATGGCTACACCTTC	CASSLQTGLANYGYTF
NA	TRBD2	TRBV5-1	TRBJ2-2	TGCGCCAGCAGCTTGGACGGGGGGGCCGCCGGGGAGCTGTTTTTT	CASSLDGGAAGELFF
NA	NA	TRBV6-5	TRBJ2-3	TGTGCCACGAGGTTTAGCACAGATACGCAGTATTTT	CATRFSTDTQYF
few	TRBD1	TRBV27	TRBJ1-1	TGTGCCAGCAGCCGTGGGACAGGGGTAGCGAACACTGAAGCTTTCTTT	CASSRGTGVANTEAFF
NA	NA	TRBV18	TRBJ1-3	TGTGCCAGCTCATCCAGGGGCGCCCCAAACACCATATATTTT	CASSSRGAPNTIYF
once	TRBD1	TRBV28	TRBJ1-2	TGTGCCAGCAGCAGGGACAGTTATGGCTACACCTTC	CASSRDSYGYTF
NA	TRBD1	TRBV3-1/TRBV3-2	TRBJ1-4	TGTGCCAGCAGCCAAGTAGGAGGGGGCAGCAATGAAAAACTGTTTTTT	CASSQVGGGSNEKLFF
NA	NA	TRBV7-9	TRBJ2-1	TGTGCGGCCACCGGGGAGGGGGGATACAATGAGCAGTTCTTC	CAATGEGGYNEQFF
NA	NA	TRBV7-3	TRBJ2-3	TGTGCCAGCAGCTTACAGGATCCTGATACGCAGTATTTT	CASSLQDPDTQYF
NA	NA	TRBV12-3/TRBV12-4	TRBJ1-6	TGTGCCAGCAGAGAATACAGGAATTCACCCCTCCACTTT	CASREYRNSPLHF
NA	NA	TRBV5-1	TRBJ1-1	TGCGCCAGCAGCTTGTTACAGGCAGGGCCCATGAACACTGAAGCTTTCTTT	CASSLLQAGPMNTEAFF
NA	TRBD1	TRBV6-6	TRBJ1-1	TGTGCCAGCAGGATGGGACAGGAAGCTTTCTTT	CASRMGQEAFF
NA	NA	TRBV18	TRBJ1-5	TGTGCCAGCTCACCACTTGGGGCTGGCAATCAGCCCCAGCATTTT	CASSPLGAGNQPQHF
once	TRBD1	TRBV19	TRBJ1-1	TGTGCCAGTATCGGACAGGGCCAAGGGAACACTGAAGCTTTCTTT	CASIGQGQGNTEAFF